One T cell receptor beta chain is described in this entry. The sample holds other DNA sequences that translate to the same CDR3. This record belongs to a study of blood T cell repertoires in COVID-19. For the study at large: There were acute and convalescent COVID-19 samples, and they came from the United States, Italy and Spain. The analysed material was cDNA or gDNA that came from T cells, B-cell-depleted T cells, or PBMCs.

Enrolment of Seattle patients took place during active infection, and they were followed longitudinally. Authors' processing steps: How many nucleated cells were present was estimated from reference gene primer amplification. Measured with immunoSEQ multiplex PCR; TCRdb has only the in-frame clones, and not every one. V and J calls and clone size are copied from that table; D and trimming were computed from the DNA. The table includes over 250,000 clones, just under 90% detected once. The receptor was derived from a woman aged 45-65 years with COVID-19, enrolled during active disease. Sequencing input: peripheral blood.

The CDR3 DNA reads TGTGCCTGGAGTGTAGGACTAGCGGGATACAATGAGCAGTTCTTC. Its protein is CAWSVGLAGYNEQFF. The chain couples TRBV30 to TRBJ2-1; 12 nucleotides align to TRBD2. Trimming removed 0 bases from V and 4 bases from J; junction bases left unmatched: 1. CDR3 length: 15 residues. Per the germline V gene, CDR1 is GTSNPN and CDR2 is SVGIG (reference sequence).